What follows is one TCR beta chain and its context. The germline gene is not matched at one end of the junction; a read error may be the cause. From the PCR reads, TCRdb called clonotypes with MiXCR, one entry per CDR3 protein. Among hundreds of thousands of distinct CDR3 sequences listed, about 25% were seen once. These data originate in a study of molecular identifiers for immune sequencing clone quantification. The CDR3 extends over 11 amino acids. Looked up from germline, CDR1 is MDHEN and CDR2 is SYDVKM. Sorting was used to obtain naive CD8 T cells (CD8+CD4-CCR7+CD45RA+). The sample consisted of naive CD8+ T cells from blood, with Jurkat cell RNA spiked in. This sample's subset: FACS-sorted CD8+CD4-CCR7+CD45RA+ naive T cells. The receptor was isolated from a human donor in good health. Some libraries in this study had Jurkat cell RNA spiked in. The V and J genes are TRBV28 and TRBJ2-4; D is unresolved. This CDR3 is CASAGLDIRYF. CDR3 DNA sequence: TGTGCCAGCGCCGGCCTCGACATTCGGTACTTC.